This T cell receptor beta chain was obtained from a study of blood T cell repertoires in COVID-19. Across the study: Sources were T cells, B-cell-depleted T cells, or PBMCs; the material itself was cDNA or gDNA.

Per the original data handling: How many nucleated cells were present was estimated from reference gene primer amplification. Here immunoSEQ multiplex PCR was the method, and the copy in TCRdb shows in-frame clones only, minus some. From that table come the V and J calls and clone size; the DNA was used to work out D and trimming. The sample lists almost 400,000 clones; more than 70% were seen once. V lost 7 bases and J lost 1, with 4 bases in between. Looked up from germline, CDR1 is WSHSY and CDR2 is SAAADI. This CDR3 has 11 residues. Seattle enrolled patients during active infection and tracked them longitudinally.

Sequences were obtained from peripheral blood. The chain combines TRBV10-2 with TRBJ1-1, with D uncertain. The receptor comes from a woman aged 60 to 75 with COVID-19, enrolled during active disease. CDR3 protein: CASIKNTEAFF. The CDR3 region has the DNA TGCGCCAGCATTAAGAACACTGAAGCTTTCTTT.